This entry lists 10 T cell receptor beta chains sequenced from one sample in a study of blood T cell repertoires in COVID-19. Libraries were prepared by immunoSEQ multiplex PCR; TCRdb keeps only in-frame clonotypes and omits some of them. The repertoire holds about 180,000 clones, with approximately 88% as singletons. Sequenced material: peripheral blood. The source is a woman in her thirties or forties with COVID-19, enrolled during active disease.

The chain is built from TRBV11-1 and TRBJ1-2; 7 bases match TRBD1. V lost 4 bases, J lost 4 bases, and 9 bases stayed unmatched. This CDR3 has 15 residues. Germline assignment: CDR1 SGHAT and CDR2 FQDESV (reference sequence). The CDR3 sequence is CASSSARDRPYGYTF. In DNA, the CDR3 is TGTGCCAGCAGCTCCGCCAGGGACAGACCCTATGGCTACACCTTC.

The chain carries TRBV7-3 and TRBJ1-1, with a weak D call TRBD1 (6 bases). The V end was cut by 5 bases, the J end by 1 base, with 14 bases between. Germline assignment: CDR1 SGHTA and CDR2 FQGTGA. The CDR3 contains 15 residues. The CDR3 sequence is CASSARTGSNTEAFF. DNA of the CDR3: TGTGCCAGCAGCGCCCGAACAGGGTCGAACACTGAAGCTTTCTTT.

The chain employs TRBV6-2 or TRBV6-3 and TRBJ1-1; no firm D call. The V end was cut by 4 bases, the J end by 3 bases, with 12 bases between. The length of the CDR3 is 14 residues. In germline, CDR1 is MNHEY, CDR2 SVGEGT. The CDR3 sequence: CASSLRTEYTEAFF. The CDR3 region has the DNA TGTGCCAGCAGTTTGAGAACAGAGTACACTGAAGCTTTCTTT.

This rearrangement joins TRBV5-4 to TRBJ1-4; D perhaps matches TRBD1 (5 bases). This CDR3 is built from 14 residues. The germline V gene has CDR1 SGHNT and CDR2 YYREEE (reference sequence). V dropped 3 bases and J dropped 6 bases, with 12 bases sitting between them. CDR3 region: CASSSRARDEKLFF. CDR3 nucleotides: TGTGCCAGCAGCTCCAGGGCAAGGGATGAAAAACTGTTTTTT.

The rearrangement uses TRBV5-4 and TRBJ2-3, with 7 nucleotides matching TRBD2. The V and J ends lost 1 base and 5 bases, in that order; junction bases with no gene match: 4. CDR1 SGHNT and CDR2 YYREEE come from the germline V gene (reference sequence). There are 14 residues in the CDR3. The CDR3 spells CASSLLASGDTQYF. The CDR3 bases are TGTGCCAGCAGCTTGTTGGCTAGCGGAGATACGCAGTATTTT.

The V gene is TRBV5-6, the J gene TRBJ1-1; tentatively, D is TRBD1 (5 bases). The germline CDR1 and CDR2 sequences are SGHDT and YYEEEE. V was cut by 3 bases and J by 4 bases, with 13 bases left in between. CDR3 length equals 14 residues. CDR3 sequence reads: CASSWGNGGTEAFF. DNA of the CDR3: TGTGCCAGCAGCTGGGGCAACGGGGGCACTGAAGCTTTCTTT.

This clone was seen once. The rearrangement uses TRBV6-5 and TRBJ1-6, with D perhaps TRBD1 (5 bases). The CDR3 totals 15 residues. Trimming removed 5 bases from V and 7 bases from J, with 15 bases in between. Germline V gene lookup returns CDR1 MNHEY and CDR2 SVGAGI. The CDR3 nucleotides read TGTGCCAGCAGTCACCCCGGCAGGGTGAATTCACCCCTCCACTTT. Its protein product is CASSHPGRVNSPLHF.

The rearrangement uses TRBV19 and TRBJ1-1; D possibly corresponds to TRBD1 (5 bases). The CDR3 contains 16 residues. The germline V gene has CDR1 LNHDA and CDR2 SQIVND (reference sequence). Trimming took off 6 bases at V and 7 bases at J, with 24 bases between the two ends. The CDR3 loop is CASRGGRTLSGFEAFF. For the CDR3, the DNA is TGTGCCAGTAGGGGGGGAAGGACCCTCTCCGGGTTTGAAGCTTTCTTT. The whole variable domain, remainder taken from reference TRBV19 and TRBJ1-1, is DGGITQSPKYLFRKEGQNVTLSCEQNLNHDAMYWYRQDPGQGLRLIYYSQIVNDFQKGDIAEGYSVSREKKESFPLTVTSAQKNPTAFYLCASRGGRTLSGFEAFFGQGTRLTVV.

The chain carries TRBV5-1 and TRBJ2-2; TRBD2 matches at 9 bases. Losses at the gene ends were 4 bases for V and 6 bases for J; bases not matched to a gene: 4. This CDR3 region has 14 residues. The germline CDR1 and CDR2 sequences are SGHRS and YFSETQ. In DNA, the CDR3 is TGCGCCAGCAGCGGCGGGGGGGCCTCCGGGGAGCTGTTTTTT. Translated: CASSGGGASGELFF.

Comments on this clone: This specimen includes other DNA sequences encoding the same CDR3. The chain joins TRBV29-1 to TRBJ1-5; 8 nucleotides match TRBD1. The CDR3 runs to 12 residues. From germline, CDR1 is SQVTM and CDR2 ANQGSEA. J lost 6 bases, V lost 2 bases, and 0 bases had no gene match. DNA for the CDR3: TGCAGCGTTGAAACAGGGGGTCAGCCCCAGCATTTT. This translates into CSVETGGQPQHF.